The 2 T cell receptor beta chains reported below all come from one sample, sequenced in a study of blood T cells in healthy people across ages. Together with a sample-barcoded 5' primer, a J-beta primer mix was included in a second PCR lasting about 6 to 11 cycles. TCRdb itself ran the 5' RACE reads through MiXCR, one entry per CDR3 protein. The sample lists about 1,500,000 distinct CDR3 sequences, about 30% occurring once. Input material: blood. The receptors come from a woman aged 25-40 years in good health.

A single count supports this clonotype. A much larger clone lies a single base off, so this may be a read error. The V and J genes are TRBV20-1 and TRBJ2-1; no clear D gene. Matching the DNA end better, TRBJ2-7 makes the J call doubtful. Germline assignment: CDR1 DFQATT and CDR2 SNEGSKA (reference sequence). The CDR3 is made up of 12 amino acids. CDR3 DNA sequence: TGCAGTGCTCTAGACGAATACAATGAGCAGTACTTC. Residues: CSALDEYNEQYF.

In this sample, this clonotype turned up a few times. A much larger clone lies one base from this, so it may be a read error. The V and J genes are TRBV11-2 and TRBJ2-5, with 12 positions matching TRBD2. The germline gives CDR1 SGHAT, CDR2 FQNNGV. This CDR3 has 18 residues. The V gene end was trimmed by 3 bases and the J gene end by 5 bases; junction bases not matched to a gene: 13. The CDR3, as DNA: TGTGCCAGCAGCTTGGGCCTCCTACTAGCGGGAGGCTGGGAGACCCAGTACTTC. Amino acids: CASSLGLLLAGGWETQYF.